This T cell receptor beta chain was identified in a study of blood T cell repertoires in COVID-19. For the study at large: Whether acute or convalescent, the COVID-19 samples came from the United States, Italy and Spain. From T cells, B-cell-depleted T cells, or PBMCs came the material, which was cDNA or gDNA.

Original analysis: Reference gene primer amplification gave nucleated cell count estimates. Using immunoSEQ multiplex PCR, the repertoire was profiled, and TCRdb retains in-frame clones only, with some absent. The V and J calls and clone size were taken over from that table, and D and trimming were inferred from the DNA. There are around 130,000 clones in the sample; approximately 84% occur only once, and around 20% lies in the top ten. Between the trimmed V and J ends, which lost 3 bases and 4 bases, there was a span of 9 bases. The CDR3 spans 13 residues. Germline V gene sequence: CDR1 LNHDA, CDR2 SQIVND (reference sequence).

V usage is TRBV19 and J usage is TRBJ2-5, with D perhaps TRBD1 (6 bases). The sequencing sample was made of peripheral blood. The TCR sequence derives from a woman aged 45 to 65 who had recovered from COVID-19. The CDR3 nucleotides read TGTGCCAGTAGTATGGTCAGGGGAGAGACCCAGTACTTC. It is translated as CASSMVRGETQYF.